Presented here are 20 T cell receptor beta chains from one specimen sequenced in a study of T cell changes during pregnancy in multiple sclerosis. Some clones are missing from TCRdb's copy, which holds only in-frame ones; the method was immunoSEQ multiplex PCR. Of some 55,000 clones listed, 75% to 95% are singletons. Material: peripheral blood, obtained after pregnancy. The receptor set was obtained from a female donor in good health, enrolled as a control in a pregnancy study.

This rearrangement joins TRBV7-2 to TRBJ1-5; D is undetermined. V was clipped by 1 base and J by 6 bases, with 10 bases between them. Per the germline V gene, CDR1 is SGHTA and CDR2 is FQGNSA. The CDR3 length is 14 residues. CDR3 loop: CASSLGGFAQPQHF. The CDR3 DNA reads TGTGCCAGCAGCTTAGGCGGGTTCGCTCAGCCCCAGCATTTT.

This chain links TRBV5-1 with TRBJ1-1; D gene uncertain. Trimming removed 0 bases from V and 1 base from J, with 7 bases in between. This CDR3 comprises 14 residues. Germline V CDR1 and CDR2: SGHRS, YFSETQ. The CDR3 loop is CASSLATGNTEAFF. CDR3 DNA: TGCGCCAGCAGCTTGGCCACTGGGAACACTGAAGCTTTCTTT.

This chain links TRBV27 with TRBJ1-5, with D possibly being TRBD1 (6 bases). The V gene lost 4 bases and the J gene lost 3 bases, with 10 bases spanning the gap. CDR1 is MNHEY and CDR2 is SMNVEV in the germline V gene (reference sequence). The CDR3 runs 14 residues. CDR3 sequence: CASSSGQNNQPQHF. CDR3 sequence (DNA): TGTGCCAGCAGTTCCGGACAGAACAATCAGCCCCAGCATTTT.

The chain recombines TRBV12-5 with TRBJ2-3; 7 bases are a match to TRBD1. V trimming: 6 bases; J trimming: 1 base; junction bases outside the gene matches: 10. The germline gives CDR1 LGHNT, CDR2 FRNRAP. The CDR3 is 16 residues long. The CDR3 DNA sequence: TGTGCTAGTGGCGGGGATTTAGGACAGGGCACAGATACGCAGTATTTT. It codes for CASGGDLGQGTDTQYF.

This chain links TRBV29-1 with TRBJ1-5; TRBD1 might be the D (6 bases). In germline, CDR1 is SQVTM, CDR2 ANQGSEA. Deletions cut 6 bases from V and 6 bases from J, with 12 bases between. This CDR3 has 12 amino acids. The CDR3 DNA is TGCAGCGTACAGGGTGAGGGTCAGCCCCAGCATTTT. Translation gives CSVQGEGQPQHF.

The CDR3 coding sequence is TGCGCCAGCAGCTTGGAGGAGTACGTGGGCAATGAGCAGTTCTTC. Residues: CASSLEEYVGNEQFF. This rearrangement joins TRBV5-1 to TRBJ2-1; D remains ambiguous. This CDR3 contains 15 residues. In germline, CDR1 is SGHRS, CDR2 YFSETQ. V lost 0 bases and J lost 6, with 13 bases in between.

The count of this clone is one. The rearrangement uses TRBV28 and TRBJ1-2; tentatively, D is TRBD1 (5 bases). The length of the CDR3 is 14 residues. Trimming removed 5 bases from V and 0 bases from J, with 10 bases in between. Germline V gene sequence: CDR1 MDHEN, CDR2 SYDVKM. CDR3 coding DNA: TGTGCCAGCAGTCCGGGACTCACTAACTATGGCTACACCTTC. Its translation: CASSPGLTNYGYTF.

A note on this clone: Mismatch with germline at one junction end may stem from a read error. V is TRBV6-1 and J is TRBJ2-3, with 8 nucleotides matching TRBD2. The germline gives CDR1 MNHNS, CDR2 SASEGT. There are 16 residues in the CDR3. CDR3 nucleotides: TGTGCCAGCACTGAATCGGCGGGAGGTCACACAGATACGCAGTATTTT. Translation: CASTESAGGHTDTQYF.

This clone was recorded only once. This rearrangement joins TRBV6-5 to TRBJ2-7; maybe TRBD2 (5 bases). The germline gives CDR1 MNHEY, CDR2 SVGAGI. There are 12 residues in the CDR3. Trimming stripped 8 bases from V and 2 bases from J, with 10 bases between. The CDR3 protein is CASGLDAYEQYF. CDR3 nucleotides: TGTGCCAGCGGACTGGACGCCTACGAGCAGTACTTC.

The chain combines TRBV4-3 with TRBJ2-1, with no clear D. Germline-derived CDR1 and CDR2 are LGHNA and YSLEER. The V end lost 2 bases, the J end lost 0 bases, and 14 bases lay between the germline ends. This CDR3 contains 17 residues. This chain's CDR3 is CASSQYDRGSSYNEQFF. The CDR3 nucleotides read TGCGCCAGCAGCCAATATGACCGCGGTAGCTCCTACAATGAGCAGTTCTTC.

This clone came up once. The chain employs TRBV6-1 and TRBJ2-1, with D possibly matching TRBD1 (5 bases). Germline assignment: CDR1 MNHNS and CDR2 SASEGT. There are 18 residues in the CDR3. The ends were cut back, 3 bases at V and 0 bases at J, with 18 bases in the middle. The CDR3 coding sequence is TGTGCCAGCAGTGATCAGCCACCAGGGTCAAGCTCCTACAATGAGCAGTTCTTC. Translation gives CASSDQPPGSSSYNEQFF.

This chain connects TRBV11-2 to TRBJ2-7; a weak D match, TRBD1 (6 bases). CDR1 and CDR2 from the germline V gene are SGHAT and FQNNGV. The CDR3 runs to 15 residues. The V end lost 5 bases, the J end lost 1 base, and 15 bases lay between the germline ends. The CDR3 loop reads CASSIRDTVSYEQYF. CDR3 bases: TGTGCCAGCAGCATCCGGGACACGGTGTCCTACGAGCAGTACTTC.

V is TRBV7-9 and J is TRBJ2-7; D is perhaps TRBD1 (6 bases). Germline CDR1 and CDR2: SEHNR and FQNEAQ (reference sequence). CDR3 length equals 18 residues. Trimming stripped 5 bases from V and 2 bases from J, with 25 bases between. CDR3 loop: CASSTGLGAKTFPYEQYF. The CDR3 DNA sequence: TGTGCCAGCAGCACGGGCTTGGGGGCCAAAACATTCCCCTACGAGCAGTACTTC.

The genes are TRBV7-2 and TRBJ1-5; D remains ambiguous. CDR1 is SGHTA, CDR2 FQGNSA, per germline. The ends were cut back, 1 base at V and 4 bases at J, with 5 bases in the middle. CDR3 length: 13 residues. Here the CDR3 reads CASSLELNQPQHF. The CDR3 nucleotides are TGTGCCAGCAGCTTAGAGCTTAATCAGCCCCAGCATTTT.

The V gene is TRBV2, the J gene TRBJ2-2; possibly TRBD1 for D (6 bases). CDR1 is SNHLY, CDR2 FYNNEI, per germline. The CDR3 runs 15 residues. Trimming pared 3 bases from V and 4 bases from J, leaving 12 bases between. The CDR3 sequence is CASSDRGGRTGELFF. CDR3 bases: TGTGCCAGCAGTGATAGAGGGGGACGCACCGGGGAGCTGTTTTTT.

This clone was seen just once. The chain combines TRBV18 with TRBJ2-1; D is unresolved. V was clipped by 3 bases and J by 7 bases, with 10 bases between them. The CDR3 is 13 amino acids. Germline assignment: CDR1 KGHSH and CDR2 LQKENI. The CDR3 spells CASSPRSDNEQFF. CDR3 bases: TGTGCCAGCTCACCCCGGAGCGATAATGAGCAGTTCTTC. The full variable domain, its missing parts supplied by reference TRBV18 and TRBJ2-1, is NAGVMQNPRHLVRRRGQEARLRCSPMKGHSHVYWYRQLPEEGLKFMVYLQKENIIDESGMPKERFSAEFPKEGPSILRIQQVVRGDSAAYFCASSPRSDNEQFFGPGTRLTVL.

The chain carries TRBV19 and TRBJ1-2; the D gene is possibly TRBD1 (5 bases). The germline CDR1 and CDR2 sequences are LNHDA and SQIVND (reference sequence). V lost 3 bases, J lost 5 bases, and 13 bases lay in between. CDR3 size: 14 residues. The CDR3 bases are TGTGCCAGTAGTATCGGCCGAAAGGGGTATGGCTACACCTTC. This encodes CASSIGRKGYGYTF.

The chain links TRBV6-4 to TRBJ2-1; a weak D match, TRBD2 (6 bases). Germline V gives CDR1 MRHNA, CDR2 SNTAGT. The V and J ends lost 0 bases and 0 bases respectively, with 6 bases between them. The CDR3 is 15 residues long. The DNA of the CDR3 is TGTGCCAGCAGTGACTCAGCGGGCTCCTACAATGAGCAGTTCTTC. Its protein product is CASSDSAGSYNEQFF.

The CDR3 coding sequence is TGCGCCAGCAGCCAAGACAGGGTTACAGGGAACTCCTACGAGCAGTACTTC. Its protein product is CASSQDRVTGNSYEQYF. V is TRBV4-1 and J is TRBJ2-7; tentative D call: TRBD1 (6 bases). The CDR3 runs to 17 residues. V was cut by 0 bases and J by 0 bases, with 15 bases left in between. Germline CDR1 and CDR2: MGHRA and YSYEKL.

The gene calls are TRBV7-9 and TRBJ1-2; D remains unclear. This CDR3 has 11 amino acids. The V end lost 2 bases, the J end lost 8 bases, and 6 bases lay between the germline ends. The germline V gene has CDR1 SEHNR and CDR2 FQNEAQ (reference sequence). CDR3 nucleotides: TGTGCCAGCAGCTTAAACGGGGGCTACACCTTC. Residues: CASSLNGGYTF.